These 27 T cell receptor beta chains came from one sample sequenced in a study of cytomegalovirus exposure and HLA in healthy donors. PCR employed 60 Vbeta and 13 Jbeta primers. Clones were sequenced by immunoSEQ multiplex PCR, and TCRdb holds only the in-frame ones, with some missing. The table shows 40,000 or so clones, with almost 70% occurring only once. Sequencing was performed on PBMCs. The receptors derive from a man in his forties in good health and CMV-seronegative.

The chain joins TRBV5-1 to TRBJ1-2; 7 bases agree with TRBD1. V trimming: 1 base; J trimming: 4 bases; junction bases outside the gene matches: 4. The CDR3 runs to 14 residues. The germline V gene has CDR1 SGHRS and CDR2 YFSETQ. Here the CDR3 reads CASSLTGDTYGYTF. The CDR3 DNA reads as TGCGCCAGCAGCTTGACAGGGGATACCTATGGCTACACCTTC.

The rearrangement links TRBV7-9 to TRBJ1-2; weak D call: TRBD1 (5 bases). The CDR3 extends over 15 amino acids. Trimming removed 5 bases from V and 6 bases from J, with 19 bases in between. Per germline, CDR1 SEHNR and CDR2 FQNEAQ (reference sequence). The CDR3 nucleotides are TGTGCCAGCAGCCTTCGACAGCAGGGAGGTGATGGCTACACCTTC. Its translation: CASSLRQQGGDGYTF.

The CDR3 DNA reads TGCGCCAGCAATACCGGACCGGAGGCCACTGAAGCTTTCTTT. Translation gives CASNTGPEATEAFF. The chain is built from TRBV4-1 and TRBJ1-1; D gene uncertain. Trimming left V 7 bases short and J 4 bases short, with 16 bases between. The CDR3 runs to 14 residues. CDR1 and CDR2 (germline): MGHRA, YSYEKL.

This clone was counted between two and nine times. This sequence joins TRBV28 and TRBJ1-3, with a weak D call TRBD1 (6 bases). The germline V gene encodes CDR1 MDHEN and CDR2 SYDVKM. The germline V and J ends were trimmed by 7 bases and 9 bases, with 13 bases remaining between them. The CDR3 loop spans 12 amino acids. In DNA form, the CDR3 reads TGTGCCAGCAAGGGGGGGAGTGTCACCATATATTTT. Protein: CASKGGSVTIYF.

CDR3 sequence: CASSWAQGSDTQYF. CDR3 coding DNA: TGTGCCAGCAGCTGGGCGCAGGGGTCAGATACGCAGTATTTT. The V call is TRBV7-9, the J call TRBJ2-3; D might be TRBD1 (6 bases). Germline V gene data show CDR1 as SEHNR and CDR2 as FQNEAQ (reference sequence). The V and J ends lost 4 bases and 4 bases respectively, with 12 bases between them. The CDR3 covers 14 residues.

The rearrangement uses TRBV5-4 and TRBJ2-5; TRBD1 agrees at 7 bases. The CDR3 contains 16 residues. Germline values: CDR1 SGHNT, CDR2 YYREEE (reference sequence). J gave up 5 bases and V 3 bases, and 13 bases lay outside the gene matches. CDR3 residues: CASSSGSTGLGETQYF. The CDR3, as DNA: TGTGCCAGCAGCTCCGGTTCGACAGGGTTAGGGGAGACCCAGTACTTC. Full variable domain (remainder filled in from reference TRBV5-4 and TRBJ2-5): ETGVTQSPTHLIKTRGQQVTLRCSSQSGHNTVSWYQQALGQGPQFIFQYYREEENGRGNFPPRFSGLQFPNYSSELNVNALELDDSALYLCASSSGSTGLGETQYFGPGTRLLVL.

This clone was found once. The V gene is TRBV4-3, the J gene TRBJ2-5; D ambiguous. TRBJ2-7 matches the DNA end more closely, so the J call is doubtful. The germline V gene has CDR1 LGHNA and CDR2 YSLEER. The CDR3 runs to 16 residues. In DNA form, the CDR3 reads TGCGCCAGCAGCCAAGATTTCGCGACACTCTCCTACGAGCAGTACTTC. This gives the protein CASSQDFATLSYEQYF.

The chain combines TRBV10-2 with TRBJ1-1, with 9 nucleotides matching TRBD1. This CDR3 contains 14 residues. The V gene end was trimmed by 8 bases and the J gene end by 5 bases; junction bases not matched to a gene: 9. The germline V gene has CDR1 WSHSY and CDR2 SAAADI. The CDR3 spells CASRPGTGWTEAFF. The CDR3 nucleotides are TGCGCCAGCCGGCCGGGGACAGGGTGGACTGAAGCTTTCTTT.

As DNA, the CDR3 is TGTGCCAGCAGCTTAGAACAGGTTGACACCGGGGAGCTGTTTTTT. Its protein is CASSLEQVDTGELFF. The rearrangement joins TRBV7-2 to TRBJ2-2; perhaps TRBD1 as D (5 bases). Looked up from germline, CDR1 is SGHTA and CDR2 is FQGNSA. Trimming cost V 1 base and J 3 bases, with 9 bases left between them. This CDR3 has 15 residues.

This chain links TRBV10-3 with TRBJ1-5; 7 positions agree with TRBD1. The CDR3 loop spans 14 amino acids. Germline CDR1 and CDR2: ENHRY and SYGVKD. J was trimmed by 7 bases and V by 0 bases; bases with no gene match: 3. The CDR3 loop is CAISESTGQQPQHF. The CDR3 coding sequence is TGTGCCATCAGTGAGTCGACAGGGCAACAGCCCCAGCATTTT.

The gene calls are TRBV27 and TRBJ2-3, with 7 bases aligning to TRBD2. The CDR3 spans 14 residues. With V trimmed by 2 bases and J by 9 bases, 8 bases remained unmatched. Germline V gene lookup returns CDR1 MNHEY and CDR2 SMNVEV (reference sequence). CDR3 sequence (DNA): TGTGCCAGCAGTTTAGGCCCGCGGGGGACGACGCAGTATTTT. This gives the protein CASSLGPRGTTQYF.

This clone was recorded a few times. The chain has TRBV11-3 and TRBJ2-7, with D unclear. The germline gives CDR1 SGHNT, CDR2 YENEEA. This CDR3 region has 13 residues. V lost 5 bases and J lost 6, with 14 bases in between. CDR3 nucleotides: TGTGCCAGCAGCCTGGTGAGAGGCGGCGAGCAGTACTTC. This encodes CASSLVRGGEQYF.

The chain has TRBV2 and TRBJ2-2; 9 bases line up with TRBD1. Trimming removed 4 bases from V and 3 bases from J; junction bases left unmatched: 3. This CDR3 spans 15 amino acids. CDR1 and CDR2 from the germline V gene are SNHLY and FYNNEI. CDR3 residues: CASSVTGGDTGELFF. CDR3 DNA sequence: TGTGCCAGCAGTGTTACAGGGGGCGACACCGGGGAGCTGTTTTTT.

This clone was observed a single time. CDR3 in amino acids: CASSPQGVSTDTQYF. The CDR3 region has the DNA TGCGCCAGCAGCCCGCAGGGGGTAAGCACAGATACGCAGTATTTT. J is TRBJ2-3 and V is TRBV4-1; 7 bases are shared with TRBD1. V was pared by 4 bases and J by 0 bases, with 4 bases of the junction left unmatched. This CDR3 contains 15 residues. Germline CDR1 reads MGHRA; CDR2 reads YSYEKL.

V is TRBV28 and J is TRBJ1-1; weak D call: TRBD1 (5 bases). Per germline, CDR1 MDHEN and CDR2 SYDVKM. The CDR3 length is 12 residues. V lost 5 bases and J 7 bases, leaving 11 bases between the germline ends. CDR3 residues: CASSLFQGEAFF. As DNA, the CDR3 is TGTGCCAGCAGTCTATTTCAGGGTGAAGCTTTCTTT.

V is TRBV28 and J is TRBJ2-7; 13 nucleotides align to TRBD2. The CDR3 sequence is 15 residues long. With 6 bases clipped from V and 1 base from J, the junction kept 3 bases outside the gene matches. Germline assignment: CDR1 MDHEN and CDR2 SYDVKM. CDR3 coding DNA: TGTGCCAGCAGCCGACTAGCGGGGGGTTCCTACGAGCAGTACTTC. Translated, it gives CASSRLAGGSYEQYF.

This chain connects TRBV6-5 to TRBJ1-5; D ambiguous. Between the trimmed V and J ends, which lost 0 bases and 8 bases, there was a span of 8 bases. CDR1 is MNHEY and CDR2 is SVGAGI in the germline V gene. This CDR3 is built from 13 residues. CDR3 bases: TGTGCCAGCAGTTACTCGAAGGAGAAGCCCCAGCATTTT. Protein product: CASSYSKEKPQHF.

This chain uses TRBV13 with TRBJ2-3, with 11 positions matching TRBD1. Germline-derived CDR1 and CDR2 are PRHDT and FYEKMQ (reference sequence). The CDR3 consists of 15 residues. The V gene end was trimmed by 5 bases and the J gene end by 4 bases; junction bases not matched to a gene: 5. The CDR3 DNA is TGTGCCAGCAGCCCCGGACAGGGGGCTGCAGATACGCAGTATTTT. Residues: CASSPGQGAADTQYF.

Only a few counts were recorded for this clone. This rearrangement joins TRBV19 to TRBJ1-5; tentative D call: TRBD1 (5 bases). Trimming took 7 bases from V and 1 from J, leaving 11 bases between them. This CDR3 is 14 amino acids long. The germline gives CDR1 LNHDA, CDR2 SQIVND (reference sequence). In nucleotides, the CDR3 is TGTGCCAGTAAACCATGGGGCAGCAATCAGCCCCAGCATTTT. It is translated as CASKPWGSNQPQHF.

The V gene is TRBV4-2, the J gene TRBJ2-2; 8 bases line up with TRBD2. V trimming: 6 bases; J trimming: 4 bases; junction bases outside the gene matches: 13. The CDR3 has 17 amino acids. Germline-derived CDR1 and CDR2 are LGHNA and YNFKEQ. CDR3 bases: TGTGCCAGCAGTCCTGGACTAGCCGGGGGGATCACCGGGGAGCTGTTTTTT. This encodes CASSPGLAGGITGELFF.

This sequence joins TRBV5-4 and TRBJ2-7; a possible D gene is TRBD1 (6 bases). V gave up 4 bases and J gave up 0 bases, with 11 bases separating them. Per the germline V gene, CDR1 is SGHNT and CDR2 is YYREEE (reference sequence). The CDR3 length is 14 residues. The DNA for the CDR3 is TGTGCCAGCAGCACAGGACAGCTCTCCTACGAGCAGTACTTC. Its translation is CASSTGQLSYEQYF.

CDR3 sequence: CASSYGTGDTQYF. CDR3 nucleotide sequence: TGTGCCAGCAGTTACGGGACTGGAGATACGCAGTATTTT. V and J are TRBV5-8 and TRBJ2-3, with a possible D match to TRBD2 (6 bases). The CDR3 totals 13 residues. In germline, CDR1 is SGHTS, CDR2 YDEGEE. The V end lost 5 bases, the J end lost 5 bases, and 12 bases lay between the germline ends.

V and J are TRBV9 and TRBJ2-7, with D possibly being TRBD2 (6 bases). V lost 4 bases and J lost 2, with 16 bases in between. Germline lookup yields CDR1 SGDLS and CDR2 YYNGEE. This CDR3 is 15 amino acids long. The CDR3 DNA reads TGTGCCAGCAGCCCCGGGGGTAGCGGCACCTACGAGCAGTACTTC. It yields the protein CASSPGGSGTYEQYF.

Only a few counts were recorded for this clone. The chain recombines TRBV28 with TRBJ1-5; 8 positions agree with TRBD1. The CDR3 spans 15 residues. V lost 6 bases and J lost 4; bases outside the gene matches: 8. Germline V CDR1 and CDR2: MDHEN, SYDVKM. CDR3 in amino acids: CASRIRDRMNQPQHF. The DNA of the CDR3 is TGTGCCAGCAGGATACGGGACAGGATGAATCAGCCCCAGCATTTT.

V usage is TRBV6-1 and J usage is TRBJ2-3; D might be TRBD2 (5 bases). Between the trimmed V and J ends, which lost 9 bases and 4 bases, there was a span of 17 bases. Germline loops: CDR1 MNHNS, CDR2 SASEGT. The CDR3 is 14 amino acids. CDR3 residues: CASRLTDGADTQYF. DNA of the CDR3: TGTGCCAGTCGACTGACGGACGGGGCAGATACGCAGTATTTT.

Judged by abundance, this clone is medium-sized. The chain joins TRBV10-3 to TRBJ2-2, with D tentatively TRBD1 (5 bases). The V end was cut by 3 bases, the J end by 1 base, with 9 bases between. CDR3 size: 15 residues. In germline, CDR1 is ENHRY, CDR2 SYGVKD. CDR3 residues: CAISDHRLNTGELFF. DNA for the CDR3: TGTGCCATCAGTGATCACAGGTTGAACACCGGGGAGCTGTTTTTT.

The chain couples TRBV7-8 to TRBJ2-5, with no clear D. Germline V gene data show CDR1 as SGHVS and CDR2 as FQNEAQ. The CDR3 is 16 amino acids. The germline V and J ends were trimmed by 6 bases and 2 bases, with 19 bases remaining between them. CDR3 in amino acids: CASSPAADRWQETQYF. The CDR3 nucleotides read TGTGCCAGCAGTCCTGCGGCCGATCGGTGGCAAGAGACCCAGTACTTC.